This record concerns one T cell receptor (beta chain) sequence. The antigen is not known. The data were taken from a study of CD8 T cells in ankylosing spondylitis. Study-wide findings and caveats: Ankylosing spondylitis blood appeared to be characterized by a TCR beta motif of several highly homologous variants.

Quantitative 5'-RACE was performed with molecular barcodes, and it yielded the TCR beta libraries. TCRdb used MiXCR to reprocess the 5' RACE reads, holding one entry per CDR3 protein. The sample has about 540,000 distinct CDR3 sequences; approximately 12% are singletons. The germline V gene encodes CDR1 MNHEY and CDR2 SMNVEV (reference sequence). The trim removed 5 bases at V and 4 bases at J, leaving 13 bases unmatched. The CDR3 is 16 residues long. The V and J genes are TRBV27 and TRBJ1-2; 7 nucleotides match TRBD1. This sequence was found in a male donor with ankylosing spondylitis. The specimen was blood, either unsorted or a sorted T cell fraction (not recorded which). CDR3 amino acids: CASSLLPPGQIYGYTF. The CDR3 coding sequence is TGTGCCAGCAGTCTGTTGCCTCCGGGACAGATCTATGGCTACACCTTC.